This TCR beta chain was profiled in a study of blood T cell repertoires in COVID-19 (TCRdb year 2020). About the investigation overall: The collaborator samples originated in the United States, Italy and Spain and spanned the acute and convalescent phases of COVID-19. The prospective study material was composed of cDNA or gDNA derived from T cells, B-cell-depleted T cells, or PBMCs. The dataset comprised deeply sampled blood TCRbeta repertoires from subjects exposed to, actively infected with, or recovered from COVID-19. The repertoires were made available in a free public database intended to serve as a resource for research on the immune response to SARS-CoV-2. Samples came from the ongoing ImmuneRACE study (first 160 participants) plus 1,254 subjects from 6 global collaborators. The sample metadata nearly always contained a de-identified subject ID, COVID-19 status, age in years and sex. Where HLA class I and class II types were available, the types were taken from metadata supplied by the sample provider, not from assay-based typing. The paper as a whole reports these results and caveats: Clinical and demographic metadata were provided uncurated, with the amount varying by source and participant.

This clone occurred a few times. No cognate antigen has been identified for it. The sample holds no much larger clone one base away, and base qualities are not on file. CDR3 length: 13 amino acids, cysteine to phenylalanine. CDR3 DNA only is kept here, 39 bases in frame from base 1. Cut back by 3 bases and 10 bases, the V and J ends lie 15 bases apart. CDR1 and CDR2 are read off the germline V gene as MGHDK and SYGVNS. In the prospective study, participants were roughly 18 to 95 years old, resided in 25 or so geographic areas of the United States, and were enrolled through a virtual design. In the prospective study, cohorts were assigned on the basis of participant-reported clinical history obtained from a screening survey and a study questionnaire. ImmuneRACE Cohort 3 recovered participants were defined by two consecutive negative NP/OP PCR tests, healthcare professional clearance, or symptom resolution. In the prospective study, mobile phlebotomists collected whole blood, serum and a nasopharyngeal or oropharyngeal swab from each participant. Additional blood draws and questionnaires over a 2-month period could optionally be provided by prospective study participants. Before DNA extraction, blood samples from the prospective study were shipped at room temperature or frozen.

TCRbeta CDR3 regions were amplified from genomic DNA by means of the immunoSEQ Assay, a bias-controlled multiplex PCR. As for the authors' bioinformatics: Within the assay, amplification of reference gene primers was used to estimate how many nucleated cells each sample contained. Sequence reads were collapsed and filtered to measure the absolute abundance of every unique TCRbeta CDR3 rearrangement. For each sample, productive Simpson clonality was calculated as the square root of Simpson's diversity index over productive rearrangements. The table comes from immuneACCESS by way of TCRdb, which keeps in-frame sequences with V and J called. Part of the clones is missing from these tables; in studies checked, under half for an unresolved V gene and the rest for unknown reasons. The D gene and trimming were derived from the DNA, and the V and J assignments and clone size from that table. For this sample there are roughly 19,000 clones; 88% appear just once. The leading ten clones occupy 4.5% to 6% of the sample.

The sequence links TRBV25-1 to TRBJ1-2; the D gene is possibly TRBD1, with 6 bases matching. The clonotype comes from a woman in her twenties or thirties who had recovered from COVID-19. The sequencing sample was made of PBMCs or T cells enriched from blood (not recorded which). In nucleotide form, the sequence is TGTGCCAGCAGTGATTCAGGGGTCTACAACTACACCTTC. Translation gives CASSDSGVYNYTF.